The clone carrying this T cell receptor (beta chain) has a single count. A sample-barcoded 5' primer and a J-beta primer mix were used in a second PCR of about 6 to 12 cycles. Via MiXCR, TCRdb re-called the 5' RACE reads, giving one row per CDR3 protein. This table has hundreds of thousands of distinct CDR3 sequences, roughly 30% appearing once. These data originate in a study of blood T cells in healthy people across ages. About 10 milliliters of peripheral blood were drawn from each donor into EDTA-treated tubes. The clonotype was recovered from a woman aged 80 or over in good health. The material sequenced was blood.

The CDR3 region is CASSPSIGLGGEQYF. In DNA, the CDR3 is TGTGCCAGCAGTCCGTCGATAGGACTAGGGGGCGAGCAGTACTTC. The chain uses TRBV27 and TRBJ2-4, with D possibly matching TRBD2 (7 bases). The J call is doubtful: the DNA matches TRBJ2-7 better. The germline V gene has CDR1 MNHEY and CDR2 SMNVEV (reference sequence). The CDR3 length is 15 residues.